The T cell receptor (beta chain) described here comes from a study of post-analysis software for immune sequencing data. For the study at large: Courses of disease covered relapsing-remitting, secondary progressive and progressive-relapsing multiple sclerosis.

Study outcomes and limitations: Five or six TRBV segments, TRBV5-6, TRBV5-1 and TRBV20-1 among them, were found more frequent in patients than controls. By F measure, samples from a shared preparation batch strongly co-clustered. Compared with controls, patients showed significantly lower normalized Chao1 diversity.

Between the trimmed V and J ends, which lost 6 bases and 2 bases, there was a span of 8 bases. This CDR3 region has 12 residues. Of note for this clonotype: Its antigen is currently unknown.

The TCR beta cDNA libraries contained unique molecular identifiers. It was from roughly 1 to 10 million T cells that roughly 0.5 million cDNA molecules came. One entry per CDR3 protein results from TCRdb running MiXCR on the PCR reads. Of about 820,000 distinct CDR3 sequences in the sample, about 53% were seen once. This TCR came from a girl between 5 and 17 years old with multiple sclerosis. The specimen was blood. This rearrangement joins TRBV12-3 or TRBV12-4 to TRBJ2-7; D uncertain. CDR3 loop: CASRSFPYEQYF. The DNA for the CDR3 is TGTGCCAGCAGATCCTTCCCCTACGAGCAGTACTTC.